This T cell receptor (beta chain) was sequenced in a study of tumor-infiltrating lymphocytes in primary liver carcinoma. Making TCR beta cDNA involved around 540 ng total RNA and a constant-region primer. Sequencing libraries for TCR beta derived from three nested multiplex PCR rounds that used slightly modified ARM-PCR. TCRdb redid the calling of the multiplex PCR reads with MiXCR, one entry per CDR3 protein. The profile shows 300,000 to 400,000 distinct CDR3 sequences, about two thirds of them singletons. Blood RNA was derived from unsorted whole blood, and germline DNA was extracted too. These patients lived with chronic HBV infection and had never been treated. Worth noting for this clonotype: At one of its ends the junction is not consistent with the germline gene, which may arise from a read error.

The sequence was obtained from a man aged 35 to 55 with primary liver carcinoma and hepatitis B virus infection. Material: peripheral blood.

CDR3 loop: CGARMLGNEQFF. The DNA of the CDR3 is TGCGGCGCCCGGATGTTGGGGAATGAACAGTTCTTC. The chain has TRBV29-1 and TRBJ2-1; no clear D gene. The CDR3 has 12 residues. Germline CDR1 SQVTM, CDR2 ANQGSEA.